The 27 T cell receptor beta chains below all came from one sample that was sequenced in a study of T-cell memory formation after mild COVID-19. MiXCR was run by TCRdb on the 5' RACE reads, yielding one entry per CDR3 protein. This repertoire shows tens of thousands of distinct CDR3 sequences, over 20% found once; its top ten account for more than 1.5%. The specimen was PBMCs or a T cell subset sorted from them (not recorded which). All receptors come from an adult who had mild COVID-19 (a few samples of this study predate the infection). Cell type and time point are not known.

This clonotype was found many times. The gene calls are TRBV6-2 or TRBV6-3 and TRBJ2-7; 7 nucleotides agree with TRBD2. Per germline, CDR1 MNHEY and CDR2 SVGEGT. After removal of 0 bases from V and 6 bases from J, the junction contained 8 bases not matched to a gene. CDR3 size: 15 residues. CDR3 in DNA: TGTGCCAGCAGTTACTCCCGCGGCGGCGGGGGCGAGCAGTACTTC. This encodes CASSYSRGGGGEQYF.

The chain couples TRBV7-9 to TRBJ2-5; D possibly uses TRBD1 or TRBD2 (5 bases each). This CDR3 contains 13 residues. V was shortened by 1 base and J by 5 bases, with 8 bases between the two germline ends. Germline assignment: CDR1 SEHNR and CDR2 FQNEAQ (reference sequence). CDR3 protein: CASSLVGTETQYF. Here the CDR3 DNA reads TGTGCCAGCAGCTTAGTTGGGACGGAGACCCAGTACTTC.

The gene calls are TRBV7-8 and TRBJ1-6, with D unclear. Germline CDR1 and CDR2: SGHVS and FQNEAQ. V was cut by 1 base and J by 12 bases, with 13 bases left in between. This CDR3 has 14 amino acids. This CDR3 is CASSLDEFREPLHF. CDR3 in DNA: TGTGCCAGCAGCTTAGATGAGTTCCGGGAACCCCTCCACTTT. The full variable domain, its missing parts supplied by reference TRBV7-8 and TRBJ1-6, is GAGVSQSPRYKVAKRGQDVALRCDPISGHVSLFWYQQALGQGPEFLTYFQNEAQLDKSGLPSDRFFAERPEGSVSTLKIQRTQQEDSAVYLCASSLDEFREPLHFGNGTRLTVT.

The rearrangement uses TRBV9 and TRBJ2-3, with no clear D. CDR1 and CDR2 (germline): SGDLS, YYNGEE. This CDR3 has 15 amino acids. V was pared by 0 bases and J by 2 bases, with 10 bases between. In DNA, the CDR3 is TGTGCCAGCAGCGTAGGGACCCTGGACACAGATACGCAGTATTTT. Protein: CASSVGTLDTDTQYF.

This clonotype was seen at least ten times. The chain recombines TRBV5-1 with TRBJ2-2; tentatively, D is TRBD1 (6 bases). The CDR3 length is 14 residues. V lost 4 bases to trimming and J lost 2 bases, with 9 bases between them. CDR1 is SGHRS, CDR2 YFSETQ, per germline. The CDR3 nucleotides read TGCGCCAGCAGCAGGGACACCAACACCGGGGAGCTGTTTTTT. Protein product: CASSRDTNTGELFF.

This clonotype was seen many times. The CDR3 DNA follows: TGCGCCAGCAGCGCCGGGACAGTTGGGGTGGCCCAGTACTTC. Protein: CASSAGTVGVAQYF. This rearrangement joins TRBV5-1 to TRBJ2-5, with TRBD1 identical over 7 bases. The CDR3 totals 14 residues. Germline CDR1 SGHRS, CDR2 YFSETQ. The J segment lost 9 bases and the V segment lost 4 bases, leaving 12 bases of the junction unmatched.

The chain joins TRBV4-3 to TRBJ1-2; 8 nucleotides align to TRBD1. The CDR3 consists of 18 residues. Germline trimming cut 0 bases from V and 3 bases from J; bases unmatched to any gene: 12. Per germline, CDR1 LGHNA and CDR2 YSLEER. CDR3 in amino acids: CASSQDLRDRQRDYGYTF. The CDR3 coding sequence is TGCGCCAGCAGCCAAGACCTTCGGGACAGGCAAAGGGACTATGGCTACACCTTC.

This clonotype was picked up many times. V gene TRBV12-5 combines with J gene TRBJ2-7; no clear D. V gave up 1 base and J gave up 1 base, with 5 bases separating them. CDR1 and CDR2 from the germline V gene are LGHNT and FRNRAP. This CDR3 region has 13 residues. In nucleotides, the CDR3 is TGTGCTAGTGGTTTGGATGAATCCTACGAGCAGTACTTC. Translating gives CASGLDESYEQYF.

This clonotype showed up many times. This chain links TRBV6-2 or TRBV6-3 with TRBJ1-5, with TRBD1 identical over 7 bases. Germline-derived CDR1 and CDR2 are MNHEY and SVGEGT. J was trimmed by 3 bases and V by 6 bases; bases with no gene match: 8. This CDR3 has 15 residues. CDR3 sequence: CASRGAQGFNQPQHF. The CDR3 DNA sequence: TGTGCCAGCAGGGGGGCACAGGGGTTCAATCAGCCCCAGCATTTT.

V and J are TRBV9 and TRBJ2-2, with D tentatively TRBD1 or TRBD2 (5 bases each). Trimming stripped 0 bases from V and 4 bases from J, with 10 bases between. The CDR3 is made up of 15 amino acids. CDR1 is SGDLS and CDR2 is YYNGEE in the germline V gene. CDR3 sequence: CASSVAPGTTGELFF. The DNA for the CDR3 is TGTGCCAGCAGCGTAGCCCCAGGGACCACCGGGGAGCTGTTTTTT. The full variable domain, its missing parts supplied by reference TRBV9 and TRBJ2-2, is DSGVTQTPKHLITATGQRVTLRCSPRSGDLSVYWYQQSLDQGLQFLIQYYNGEERAKGNILERFSAQQFPDLHSELNLSSLELGDSALYFCASSVAPGTTGELFFGEGSRLTVL.

This clonotype was counted between two and nine times. CDR3 DNA: TGTGCCAGCAGTTCCCAGACTAGCGCAGAGACCCAGTACTTC. This gives the protein CASSSQTSAETQYF. V is TRBV6-6 and J is TRBJ2-5; TRBD2 agrees at 8 bases. Germline loops: CDR1 MNHNY, CDR2 SVGAGI (reference sequence). The CDR3 runs to 14 residues. V lost 4 bases to trimming and J lost 4 bases; unmatched junction nucleotides: 5.

V usage is TRBV7-9 and J usage is TRBJ2-3; no clear D gene. The CDR3 covers 12 residues. The V gene lost 5 bases and the J gene lost 5 bases, with 8 bases spanning the gap. Germline V gene lookup returns CDR1 SEHNR and CDR2 FQNEAQ (reference sequence). The CDR3 nucleotides are TGTGCCAGCAGCGAGGTAGGAGATACGCAGTATTTT. It codes for CASSEVGDTQYF.

This clonotype has a count of ten or more. This chain links TRBV4-1 with TRBJ2-3; 7 bases are shared with TRBD2. The CDR3 length is 16 residues. V shed 3 bases, J shed 0 bases, and the junction held 6 bases outside the gene matches. In germline, CDR1 is MGHRA, CDR2 YSYEKL. Written as DNA, the CDR3 is TGCGCCAGCAGCCATGGCAGCGGGGCTAGCACAGATACGCAGTATTTT. Protein: CASSHGSGASTDTQYF.

Many counts were recorded for this clonotype. The V call is TRBV7-9, the J call TRBJ2-1; TRBD2 matches at 7 bases. The CDR3 is made up of 16 amino acids. Germline trimming cut 1 base from V and 8 bases from J; bases unmatched to any gene: 11. The germline gives CDR1 SEHNR, CDR2 FQNEAQ (reference sequence). CDR3 DNA: TGTGCCAGCAGCTTAGGGGCAGCGGGGATCGGCGATGAGCAGTTCTTC. This codes for CASSLGAAGIGDEQFF.

This clonotype was detected many times. This chain uses TRBV5-5 with TRBJ1-1; D gene ambiguous. Looked up from germline, CDR1 is SGHKS and CDR2 is YYEKEE (reference sequence). Between the trimmed V and J ends, which lost 4 bases and 3 bases, there was a span of 7 bases. The CDR3 sequence is 12 residues long. DNA for the CDR3: TGTGCCAGCAGCCCCAGTTACACTGAAGCTTTCTTT. This codes for CASSPSYTEAFF.

CDR3 in amino acids: CASRPDRATGYGYTF. Written as DNA, the CDR3 is TGTGCCAGCAGGCCGGACAGGGCCACGGGCTATGGCTACACCTTC. V and J are TRBV6-5 and TRBJ1-2; 8 nucleotides agree with TRBD1. The V gene's germline CDR1 is MNHEY and CDR2 SVGAGI. J was trimmed by 4 bases and V by 6 bases; bases with no gene match: 10. This CDR3 is 15 amino acids long.

This clonotype was recorded at least ten times. The J gene is TRBJ1-2, the V gene TRBV6-1; D call uncertain. V gave up 2 bases and J gave up 4 bases, with 5 bases separating them. Germline V lookup: CDR1 MNHNS, CDR2 SASEGT. The CDR3 has 12 residues. The CDR3 loop reads CASSENSYGYTF. The CDR3 bases are TGTGCCAGCAGTGAAAACAGCTATGGCTACACCTTC.

This clonotype was recorded many times. The chain employs TRBV24-1 and TRBJ2-7; D possibly corresponds to TRBD1 (6 bases). Germline V gene lookup returns CDR1 KGHDR and CDR2 SFDVKD. The CDR3 has 15 amino acids. V lost 8 bases to trimming and J lost 7 bases, with 23 bases between them. The CDR3 bases are TGTGCCACCACCCAGGGGTTTCCCTCAAGTTTGGAGCAGTACTTC. Translated: CATTQGFPSSLEQYF.

This clonotype was seen ten or more times. This chain links TRBV20-1 with TRBJ2-3; 10 bases align to TRBD1. Germline lookup yields CDR1 DFQATT and CDR2 SNEGSKA (reference sequence). J lost 2 bases, V lost 2 bases, and 4 bases had no gene match. The CDR3 is 15 amino acids. Here the CDR3 DNA reads TGCAGTGCTAGACCGGGACAGGGGTACACAGATACGCAGTATTTT. Translated: CSARPGQGYTDTQYF.

There are many counts of this clonotype. This chain links TRBV7-3 with TRBJ2-6, with TRBD2 matching over 10 bases. The CDR3 covers 17 residues. With V trimmed by 4 bases and J by 2 bases, 5 bases remained unmatched. The germline CDR1 and CDR2 sequences are SGHTA and FQGTGA. This CDR3 reads CASSSPAGGPGANVLTF. The CDR3 DNA reads as TGTGCCAGCAGCTCCCCAGCGGGGGGGCCTGGGGCCAACGTCCTGACTTTC.

The chain combines TRBV20-1 with TRBJ2-5; TRBD2 matches at 9 bases. This CDR3 comprises 14 residues. Germline CDR1 reads DFQATT; CDR2 reads SNEGSKA (reference sequence). Trimming at V came to 1 base and at J to 5 bases, leaving 5 bases not matched to a gene. The CDR3 spells CSARAGLAGETQYF. The CDR3 DNA reads TGCAGTGCTAGAGCGGGACTAGCTGGGGAGACCCAGTACTTC.

The CDR3 is CASSSGTGTDTQYF. In DNA form, the CDR3 reads TGTGCCAGCAGCTCGGGGACAGGGACAGATACGCAGTATTTT. This chain uses TRBV7-6 with TRBJ2-3; TRBD1 matches 9 bases. CDR1 and CDR2 from the germline V gene are SGHVS and FNYEAQ. This CDR3 comprises 14 residues. With 4 bases clipped from V and 3 bases from J, the junction kept 2 bases outside the gene matches.

This clonotype was counted many times. The chain recombines TRBV7-8 with TRBJ2-3; D perhaps matches TRBD2 (7 bases). Germline CDR1 is SGHVS and CDR2 is FQNEAQ. V lost 3 bases to trimming and J lost 1 base, with 20 bases between them. This CDR3 region has 18 residues. The CDR3 is CASSFSGGLPLRTDTQYF. DNA for the CDR3: TGTGCCAGCAGCTTTTCGGGGGGCCTTCCCCTCCGCACAGATACGCAGTATTTT.

The chain is built from TRBV3-1 and TRBJ1-2, with D maybe TRBD1 (6 bases). This CDR3 has 16 residues. In germline, CDR1 is LGHDT, CDR2 YNNKEL (reference sequence). The ends were cut back, 6 bases at V and 7 bases at J, with 24 bases in the middle. CDR3: CASSFGQMMGGGGYTF. CDR3 nucleotide sequence: TGTGCCAGCAGTTTCGGACAGATGATGGGGGGTGGTGGCTACACCTTC.

The CDR3 loop reads CASSYSKGPYGYTF. CDR3 nucleotides: TGTGCCAGCAGTTACTCCAAGGGACCATATGGCTACACCTTC. This chain uses TRBV6-5 with TRBJ1-2; possible D gene TRBD1, 5 bases. V lost 0 bases to trimming and J lost 5 bases, with 10 bases between them. This CDR3 contains 14 residues. Germline V lookup: CDR1 MNHEY, CDR2 SVGAGI.

In this sample, this clonotype turned up many times. The chain recombines TRBV20-1 with TRBJ2-1; a possible D gene is TRBD2 (6 bases). The CDR3 is 14 residues long. Germline V CDR1 and CDR2: DFQATT, SNEGSKA (reference sequence). V was trimmed by 4 bases and J by 4 bases, leaving 14 bases between them. CDR3 DNA: TGCAGTGCTAATGTTCGCGGGATTTACAATGAGCAGTTCTTC. Translated, it gives CSANVRGIYNEQFF.

The genes are TRBV29-1 and TRBJ2-5, with D perhaps TRBD2 (6 bases). Trimming cost V 1 base and J 4 bases, with 13 bases left between them. Germline V gives CDR1 SQVTM, CDR2 ANQGSEA. The CDR3 totals 14 residues. The CDR3 spells CSVEGREPGETQYF. CDR3 coding DNA: TGCAGCGTTGAAGGACGGGAGCCGGGAGAGACCCAGTACTTC.